This T cell receptor (beta chain) emerged from a study of neurological immune-mediated disorders. This clonotype was seen repeatedly, ten times or more. Its antigen is currently unknown. Regarding the study as a whole: It was HTLV-1-associated myelopathy that showed the most TCR clonal expansion, while multiple sclerosis showed the least, falling below healthy controls.

TCRdb ran MiXCR on the 5' RACE reads and lists one entry per CDR3 protein. The sample gives 77,000 or so distinct CDR3 sequences, about 9.7% of which show up once; 1.7% is in the top ten. This receptor was obtained from a man aged 50-59 years in good health. Sequencing used PBMCs.

CDR3 bases: TGCGCCAGCAGCCAAGCTCCAAGGGGACCCTACGAGCAGTACTTC. Protein: CASSQAPRGPYEQYF. The genes are TRBV4-1 and TRBJ2-7; the D call may be TRBD1 or TRBD2 (5 bases each). Trimming shortened V by 1 base and J by 2 bases, and 12 bases separated the two germline ends. The CDR3 is made up of 15 amino acids. CDR1 is MGHRA and CDR2 is YSYEKL in the germline V gene.